The next 9 T cell receptor beta chains were all read from a single sample in a study of T cell responses to AZD1222 COVID-19 vaccine. Produced via immunoSEQ multiplex PCR; TCRdb's table is partial and in-frame only. Of 150,000 to 200,000 clones listed, about 87% are singletons. This material consisted of peripheral blood, taken on day 0 of AZD1222 vaccination. These receptors came from an adult in good health.

The chain combines TRBV7-3 with TRBJ2-3; 8 nucleotides line up with TRBD2. The germline V gene has CDR1 SGHTA and CDR2 FQGTGA. CDR3 size: 19 residues. The V and J ends lost 0 bases and 2 bases, in that order; junction bases with no gene match: 13. DNA for the CDR3: TGTGCCAGCAGCTTAACGGTGGCGGGAGGAGTGGAAAACACAGATACGCAGTATTTT. Amino acid sequence: CASSLTVAGGVENTDTQYF.

The J gene is TRBJ1-1, the V gene TRBV29-1; D remains ambiguous. V dropped 4 bases and J dropped 5 bases, with 14 bases sitting between them. CDR1 is SQVTM and CDR2 is ANQGSEA in the germline V gene. The CDR3 loop spans 13 amino acids. CDR3 region: CSVAGGVGTEAFF. In DNA form, the CDR3 reads TGCAGCGTTGCAGGTGGAGTCGGGACTGAAGCTTTCTTT.

The chain couples TRBV30 to TRBJ2-7; 9 bases match TRBD1. The CDR3 has 13 amino acids. Germline V lookup: CDR1 GTSNPN, CDR2 SVGIG (reference sequence). The V segment lost 5 bases and the J segment 6 bases; nucleotides outside the gene matches: 8. The CDR3: CAWAPGQGFEQYF. As DNA, the CDR3 is TGTGCCTGGGCCCCGGGACAGGGATTCGAGCAGTACTTC.

V gene TRBV7-3 combines with J gene TRBJ1-5; TRBD1 matches at 9 bases. V shed 3 bases and J 0 bases; nucleotides not matched to a gene: 9. Per germline, CDR1 SGHTA and CDR2 FQGTGA. The CDR3 contains 18 residues. Written as DNA, the CDR3 is TGTGCCAGCAGCTTCAGGACAGGGGACCCGTATAGCAATCAGCCCCAGCATTTT. This translates into CASSFRTGDPYSNQPQHF.

The chain uses TRBV19 and TRBJ1-2; 8 bases map to TRBD1. The CDR3 has 16 amino acids. The J segment lost 2 bases and the V segment lost 2 bases, leaving 7 bases of the junction unmatched. Germline V gene sequence: CDR1 LNHDA, CDR2 SQIVND (reference sequence). Here the CDR3 DNA reads TGTGCCAGTAGTATAAAATCCCGGACAGGGAACTATGGCTACACCTTC. Translated, it gives CASSIKSRTGNYGYTF.

V is TRBV6-5 and J is TRBJ1-5, with TRBD1 matching 7 bases. This CDR3 has 14 amino acids. Unmatched junction bases numbered 7, after V lost 6 bases and J lost 5 bases. Germline V gene lookup returns CDR1 MNHEY and CDR2 SVGAGI. The CDR3 loop reads CASSRQGGDQPQHF. CDR3 nucleotide sequence: TGTGCCAGCAGCAGACAGGGTGGCGATCAGCCCCAGCATTTT.

The chain is built from TRBV7-2 and TRBJ2-5; TRBD2 agrees at 7 bases. Trimming at V came to 2 bases and at J to 4 bases, leaving 10 bases not matched to a gene. The CDR3 length is 16 residues. CDR1 is SGHTA and CDR2 is FQGNSA in the germline V gene. This CDR3 reads CASSLNTAGRGETQYF. The CDR3 nucleotides are TGTGCCAGCAGCTTAAATACAGCGGGAAGGGGAGAGACCCAGTACTTC.

This clone came up once. J is TRBJ1-5 and V is TRBV18, with D possibly matching TRBD1 (5 bases). This CDR3 is built from 15 residues. V was pared by 5 bases and J by 7 bases, with 18 bases between. The germline CDR1 and CDR2 sequences are KGHSH and LQKENI. DNA for the CDR3: TGTGCCAGCTCATCCGGGACGGCCACAATCCAGCCCCAGCATTTT. This gives the protein CASSSGTATIQPQHF.

The chain has TRBV6-1 and TRBJ2-1; 7 bases line up with TRBD1. The germline gives CDR1 MNHNS, CDR2 SASEGT. The CDR3 extends over 15 amino acids. The trim removed 3 bases at V and 9 bases at J, leaving 11 bases unmatched. The CDR3 sequence: CASSDRQGGSGEQFF. The DNA of the CDR3 is TGTGCCAGCAGTGACCGACAGGGTGGGAGCGGTGAGCAGTTCTTC.